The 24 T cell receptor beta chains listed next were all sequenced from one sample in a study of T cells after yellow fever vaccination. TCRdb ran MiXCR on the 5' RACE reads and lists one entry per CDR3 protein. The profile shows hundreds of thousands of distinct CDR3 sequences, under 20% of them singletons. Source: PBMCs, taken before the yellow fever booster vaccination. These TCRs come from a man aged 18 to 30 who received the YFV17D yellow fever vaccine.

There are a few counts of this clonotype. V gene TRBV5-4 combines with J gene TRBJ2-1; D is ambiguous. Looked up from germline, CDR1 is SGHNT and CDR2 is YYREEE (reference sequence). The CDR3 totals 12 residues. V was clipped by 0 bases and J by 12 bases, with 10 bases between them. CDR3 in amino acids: CASSLGPDRQFF. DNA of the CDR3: TGTGCCAGCAGCTTGGGGCCGGACCGGCAGTTCTTC.

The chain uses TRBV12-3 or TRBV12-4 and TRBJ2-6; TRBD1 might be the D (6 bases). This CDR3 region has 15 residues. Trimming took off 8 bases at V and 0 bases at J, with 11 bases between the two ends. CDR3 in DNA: TGTGCCAGCGGGGACATGAGCTCTGGGGCCAACGTCCTGACTTTC. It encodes CASGDMSSGANVLTF.

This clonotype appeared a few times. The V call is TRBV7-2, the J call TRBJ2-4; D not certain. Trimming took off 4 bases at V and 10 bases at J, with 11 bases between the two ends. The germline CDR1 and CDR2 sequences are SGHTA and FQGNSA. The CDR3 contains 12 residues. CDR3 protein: CASSSNTVIQYF. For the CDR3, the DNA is TGTGCCAGCAGCTCAAACACCGTTATTCAGTACTTC.

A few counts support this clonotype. The CDR3 region is CSAVQGAQANQPQHF. CDR3 coding DNA: TGCAGTGCTGTACAGGGGGCGCAGGCCAATCAGCCCCAGCATTTT. This rearrangement joins TRBV20-1 to TRBJ1-5; the match to TRBD1 covers 9 bases. V lost 5 bases to trimming and J lost 3 bases; unmatched junction nucleotides: 8. CDR1 and CDR2 (germline): DFQATT, SNEGSKA (reference sequence). This CDR3 is 15 amino acids long.

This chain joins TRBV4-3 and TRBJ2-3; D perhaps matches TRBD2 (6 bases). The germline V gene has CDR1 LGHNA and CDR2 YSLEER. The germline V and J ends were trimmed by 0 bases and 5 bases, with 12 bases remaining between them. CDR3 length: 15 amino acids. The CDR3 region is CASSQEGGSGDTQYF. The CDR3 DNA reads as TGCGCCAGCAGCCAAGAGGGGGGAAGTGGAGATACGCAGTATTTT.

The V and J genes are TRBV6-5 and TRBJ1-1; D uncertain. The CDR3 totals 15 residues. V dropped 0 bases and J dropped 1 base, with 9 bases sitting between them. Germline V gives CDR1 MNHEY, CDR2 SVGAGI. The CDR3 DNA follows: TGTGCCAGCAGTTACTCAACTGGCAGGAACACTGAAGCTTTCTTT. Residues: CASSYSTGRNTEAFF.

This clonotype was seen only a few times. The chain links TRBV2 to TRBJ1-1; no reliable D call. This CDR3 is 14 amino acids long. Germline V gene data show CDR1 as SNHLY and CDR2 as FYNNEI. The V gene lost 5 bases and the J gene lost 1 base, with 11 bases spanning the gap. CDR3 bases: TGTGCCAGCAGTCCCCTCATGACGAACACTGAAGCTTTCTTT. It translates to CASSPLMTNTEAFF.

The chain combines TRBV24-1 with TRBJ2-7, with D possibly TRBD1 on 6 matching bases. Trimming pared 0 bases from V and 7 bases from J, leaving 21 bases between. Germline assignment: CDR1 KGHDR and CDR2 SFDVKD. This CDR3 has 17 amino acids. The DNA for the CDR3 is TGTGCCACCAGTGATTTGCCGTCGGGCAGGGGTTCACGGGAGCAGTACGTC. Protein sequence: CATSDLPSGRGSREQYV.

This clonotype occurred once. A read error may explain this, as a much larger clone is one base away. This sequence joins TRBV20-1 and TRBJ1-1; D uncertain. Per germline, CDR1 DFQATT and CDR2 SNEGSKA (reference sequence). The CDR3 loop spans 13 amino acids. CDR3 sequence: CSAMVAMNTGAFF. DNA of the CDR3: TGCAGTGCTATGGTGGCCATGAACACTGGAGCTTTCTTT.

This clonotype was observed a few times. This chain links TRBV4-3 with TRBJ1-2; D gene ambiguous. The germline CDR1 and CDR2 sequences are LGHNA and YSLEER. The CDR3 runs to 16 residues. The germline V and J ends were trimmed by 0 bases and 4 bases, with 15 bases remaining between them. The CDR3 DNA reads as TGCGCCAGCAGCCAAGAAGGAGGGTGGGAAATCTATGGCTACACCTTC. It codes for CASSQEGGWEIYGYTF.

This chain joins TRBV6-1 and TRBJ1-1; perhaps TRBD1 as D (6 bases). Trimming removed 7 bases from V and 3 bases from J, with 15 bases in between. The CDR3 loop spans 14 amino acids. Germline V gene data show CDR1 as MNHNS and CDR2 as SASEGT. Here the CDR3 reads CASTITAGDTEAFF. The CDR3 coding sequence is TGTGCCAGCACCATAACGGCAGGGGACACTGAAGCTTTCTTT.

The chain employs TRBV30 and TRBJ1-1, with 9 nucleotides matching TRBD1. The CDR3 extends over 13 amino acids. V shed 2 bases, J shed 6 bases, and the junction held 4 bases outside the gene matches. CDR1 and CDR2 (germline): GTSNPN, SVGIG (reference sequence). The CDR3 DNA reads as TGTGCCTGGAGTTTTACAGGGGGCCCTGAAGCTTTCTTT. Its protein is CAWSFTGGPEAFF. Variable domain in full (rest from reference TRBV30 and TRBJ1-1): SQTIHQWPATLVQPVGSPLSLECTVEGTSNPNLYWYRQAAGRGLQLLFYSVGIGQISSEVPQNLSASRPQDRQFILSSKKLLLSDSGFYLCAWSFTGGPEAFFGQGTRLTVV.

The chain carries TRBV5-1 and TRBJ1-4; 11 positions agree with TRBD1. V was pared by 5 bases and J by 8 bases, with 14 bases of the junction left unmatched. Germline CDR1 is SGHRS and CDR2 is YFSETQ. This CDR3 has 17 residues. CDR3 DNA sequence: TGCGCCAGCAGAAGCGGGACCCCGGGACAGGGGGTGGAAAAACTGTTTTTT. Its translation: CASRSGTPGQGVEKLFF.

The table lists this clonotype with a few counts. The CDR3 spells CASSAHEGGPLTDTQYF. In DNA form, the CDR3 reads TGTGCCAGCAGCGCCCACGAAGGGGGGCCTCTCACAGATACGCAGTATTTT. The chain couples TRBV9 to TRBJ2-3; tentatively, D is TRBD1 or TRBD2 (6 bases each). This CDR3 comprises 17 residues. V lost 3 bases and J 2 bases, leaving 19 bases between the germline ends. The germline gives CDR1 SGDLS, CDR2 YYNGEE.

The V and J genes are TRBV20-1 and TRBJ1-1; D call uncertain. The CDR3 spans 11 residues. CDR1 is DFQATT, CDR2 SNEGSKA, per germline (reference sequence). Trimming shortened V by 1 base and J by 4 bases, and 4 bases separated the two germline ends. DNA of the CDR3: TGCAGTGCTAGAGCCCCCACTGAAGCTTTCTTT. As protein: CSARAPTEAFF.

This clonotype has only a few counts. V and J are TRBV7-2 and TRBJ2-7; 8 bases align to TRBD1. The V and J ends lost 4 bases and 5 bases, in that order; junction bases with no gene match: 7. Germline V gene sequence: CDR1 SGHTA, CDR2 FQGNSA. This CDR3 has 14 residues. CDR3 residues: CASSWTGRSDEQYF. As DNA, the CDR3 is TGTGCCAGCAGCTGGACAGGGAGGAGCGACGAGCAGTACTTC.

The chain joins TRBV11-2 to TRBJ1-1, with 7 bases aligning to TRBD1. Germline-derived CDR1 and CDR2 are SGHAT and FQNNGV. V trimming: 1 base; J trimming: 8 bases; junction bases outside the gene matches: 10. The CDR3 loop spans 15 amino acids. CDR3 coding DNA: TGTGCCAGCAGCTTAGCCTTGACTCGACAGGGCGAAGCTTTCTTT. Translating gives CASSLALTRQGEAFF.

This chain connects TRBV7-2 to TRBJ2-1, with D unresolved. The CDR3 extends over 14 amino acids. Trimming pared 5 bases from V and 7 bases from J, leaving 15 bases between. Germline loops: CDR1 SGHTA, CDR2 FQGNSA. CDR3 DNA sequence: TGTGCCAGCAGCCCAACCCCCACTGAGAATGAGCAGTTCTTC. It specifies CASSPTPTENEQFF.

Here the CDR3 DNA reads TGCAGTGCCCCGGACCAGTACGAGCAGTACTTC. This sequence encodes CSAPDQYEQYF. The chain recombines TRBV20-1 with TRBJ2-7; unclear D gene. The ends were cut back, 6 bases at V and 4 bases at J, with 10 bases in the middle. This CDR3 is built from 11 residues. Germline-derived CDR1 and CDR2 are DFQATT and SNEGSKA (reference sequence).

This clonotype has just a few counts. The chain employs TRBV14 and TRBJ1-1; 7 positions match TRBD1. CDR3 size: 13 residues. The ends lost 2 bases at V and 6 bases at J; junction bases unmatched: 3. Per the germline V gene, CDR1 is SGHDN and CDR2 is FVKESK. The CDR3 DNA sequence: TGTGCCAGCAGCCAATCCGGGACAGCTGAAGCTTTCTTT. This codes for CASSQSGTAEAFF.

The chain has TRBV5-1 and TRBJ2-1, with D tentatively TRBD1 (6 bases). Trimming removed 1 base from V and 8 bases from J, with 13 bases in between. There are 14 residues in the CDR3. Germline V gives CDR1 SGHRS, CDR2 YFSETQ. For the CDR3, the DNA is TGCGCCAGCAGCTTGACAGCCAGGGGTGATGAGCAGTTCTTC. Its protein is CASSLTARGDEQFF.

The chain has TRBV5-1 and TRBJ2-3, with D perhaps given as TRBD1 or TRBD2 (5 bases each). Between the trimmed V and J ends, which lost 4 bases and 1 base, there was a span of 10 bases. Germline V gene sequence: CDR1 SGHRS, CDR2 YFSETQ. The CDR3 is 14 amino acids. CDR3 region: CASSRRGGTDTQYF. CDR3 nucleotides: TGCGCCAGCAGCCGGCGAGGGGGCACAGATACGCAGTATTTT.

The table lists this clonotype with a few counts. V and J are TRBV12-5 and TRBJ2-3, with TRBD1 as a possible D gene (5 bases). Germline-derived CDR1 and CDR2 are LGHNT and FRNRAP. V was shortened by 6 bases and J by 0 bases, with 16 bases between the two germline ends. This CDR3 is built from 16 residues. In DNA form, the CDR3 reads TGTGCTAGTGGCCCCGATTCTGGGGCTAGCACAGATACGCAGTATTTT. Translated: CASGPDSGASTDTQYF.

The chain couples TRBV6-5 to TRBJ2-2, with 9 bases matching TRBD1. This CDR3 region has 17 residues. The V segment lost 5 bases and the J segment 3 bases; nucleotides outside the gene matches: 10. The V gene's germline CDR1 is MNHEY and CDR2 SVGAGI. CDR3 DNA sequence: TGTGCCAGCAGTGCTAATGCGGACAGGGGCCACACCGGGGAGCTGTTTTTT. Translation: CASSANADRGHTGELFF.